The 17 T cell receptor beta chains listed next were all sequenced from one sample in a study of blood T cell repertoires in COVID-19. Assay used: immunoSEQ multiplex PCR; TCRdb lists only in-frame clones, some missing. The profile shows approximately 140,000 clones, about 82% of them singletons. Sequenced input: peripheral blood. These receptors were obtained from a middle-aged woman with active or convalescent COVID-19.

V is TRBV4-2 and J is TRBJ1-1; D is undetermined. With 4 bases removed from V and 1 base from J, the gap between germline ends came to 10 bases. From germline, CDR1 is LGHNA and CDR2 YNFKEQ. This CDR3 is built from 14 residues. CDR3 protein: CASSRGGGNTEAFF. In DNA form, the CDR3 reads TGTGCCAGCAGCCGAGGAGGTGGGAACACTGAAGCTTTCTTT.

V gene TRBV19 combines with J gene TRBJ1-2, with D unclear. Germline V CDR1 and CDR2: LNHDA, SQIVND (reference sequence). Trimming stripped 5 bases from V and 8 bases from J, with 21 bases between. This CDR3 is 15 amino acids long. The CDR3 loop reads CASSVPRGGRGGYTF. For the CDR3, the DNA is TGTGCCAGTAGTGTCCCCCGAGGAGGGCGCGGGGGCTACACCTTC.

The chain uses TRBV24-1 and TRBJ2-5, with 7 bases that match TRBD1. The junction had 2 bases not matched to a gene; V was cut back by 10 bases and J by 1 base. Germline lookup yields CDR1 KGHDR and CDR2 SFDVKD. The CDR3 covers 12 residues. The DNA for the CDR3 is TGTGCCACGAGGGACAGCCAAGAGACCCAGTACTTC. Its translation: CATRDSQETQYF.

This chain links TRBV5-1 with TRBJ1-5; 12 nucleotides match TRBD1. V shed 4 bases and J 3 bases; nucleotides not matched to a gene: 5. Germline CDR1 is SGHRS and CDR2 is YFSETQ. The CDR3 extends over 16 amino acids. The CDR3 bases are TGCGCCAGCAGCAACCGGGACAGGGGGCCCAATCAGCCCCAGCATTTT. Translation: CASSNRDRGPNQPQHF.

V is TRBV3-1 (or the pseudogene TRBV3-2) and J is TRBJ2-7; 12 nucleotides match TRBD2. This CDR3 has 15 residues. V gave up 4 bases and J gave up 0 bases; unmatched junction bases: 1. Germline-derived CDR1 and CDR2 are LGHDT and YNNKEL (reference sequence). CDR3 residues: CASSLGLAGSYEQYF. The DNA of the CDR3 is TGTGCCAGCAGCCTGGGACTAGCGGGCTCCTACGAGCAGTACTTC.

The chain uses TRBV6-4 and TRBJ1-1, with D possibly being TRBD1 (5 bases). With 6 bases removed from V and 1 base from J, the gap between germline ends came to 9 bases. The CDR3 runs to 13 residues. The V gene's germline CDR1 is MRHNA and CDR2 SNTAGT. The CDR3 sequence: CASSRVSNTEAFF. The CDR3 DNA reads TGTGCCAGCAGCAGGGTCTCGAACACTGAAGCTTTCTTT.

V usage is TRBV28 and J usage is TRBJ1-4, with 11 bases aligning to TRBD1. This CDR3 comprises 15 residues. From germline, CDR1 is MDHEN and CDR2 SYDVKM. The J segment lost 11 bases and the V segment lost 7 bases, leaving 12 bases of the junction unmatched. The CDR3 DNA sequence: TGTGCCAGCACCGGAGCCGGGACAGGGGGGTGGAAACTGTTTTTT. The encoded protein is CASTGAGTGGWKLFF.

This clone showed up just once. The chain has TRBV3-1 (or the pseudogene TRBV3-2) and TRBJ1-3; D call uncertain. V was clipped by 1 base and J by 2 bases, with 9 bases between them. The germline gives CDR1 LGHDT, CDR2 YNNKEL (reference sequence). This CDR3 contains 15 residues. Here the CDR3 reads CASSQGPFTGNTIYF. The CDR3 DNA sequence: TGTGCCAGCAGCCAAGGTCCCTTTACTGGAAACACCATATATTTT.

This chain uses TRBV25-1 with TRBJ1-6; tentative D call: TRBD1 (6 bases). This CDR3 is built from 13 residues. Looked up from germline, CDR1 is MGHDK and CDR2 is SYGVNS. Trimming cost V 3 bases and J 6 bases, with 6 bases left between them. The CDR3 DNA is TGTGCCAGCAGTGAGGGGGCTAATTCACCCCTCCACTTT. Its translation: CASSEGANSPLHF. Supplemented by reference TRBV25-1 and TRBJ1-6, the full variable domain reads EADIYQTPRYLVIGTGKKITLECSQTMGHDKMYWYQQDPGMELHLIHYSYGVNSTEKGDLSSESTVSRIRTEHFPLTLESARPSHTSQYLCASSEGANSPLHFGNGTRLTVT.

V gene TRBV2 combines with J gene TRBJ1-2; TRBD1 might be the D (6 bases). V was pared by 7 bases and J by 1 base, with 13 bases between. From germline, CDR1 is SNHLY and CDR2 FYNNEI. CDR3 size: 14 residues. The CDR3 protein is CASNSGTLNYGYTF. Written as DNA, the CDR3 is TGTGCCAGCAATTCCGGGACACTTAACTATGGCTACACCTTC.

The chain is built from TRBV7-2 and TRBJ1-5, with 9 positions matching TRBD1. The CDR3 covers 14 residues. Germline CDR1 reads SGHTA; CDR2 reads FQGNSA. The V and J ends lost 3 bases and 4 bases, in that order; junction bases with no gene match: 1. CDR3 DNA: TGTGCCAGCAGCTTCGGACAGGGGAATCAGCCCCAGCATTTT. It codes for CASSFGQGNQPQHF.

This sequence joins TRBV6-5 and TRBJ2-2, with D possibly being TRBD1 (7 bases). The CDR3 runs 16 residues. Trimming removed 2 bases from V and 4 bases from J, with 14 bases in between. Germline V gives CDR1 MNHEY, CDR2 SVGAGI. The CDR3 DNA sequence: TGTGCCAGCAGTTACCCCAGGGGGGTAAGCACCGGGGAGCTGTTTTTT. It encodes CASSYPRGVSTGELFF.

This clone was picked up one time. The J gene is TRBJ2-3, the V gene TRBV4-1, with no clear D. The germline CDR1 and CDR2 sequences are MGHRA and YSYEKL. CDR3 length: 11 amino acids. V was clipped by 6 bases and J by 6 bases, with 7 bases between them. The CDR3 DNA sequence: TGCGCCAGCAGGATCGGGGATACGCAGTATTTT. It specifies CASRIGDTQYF.

J is TRBJ2-7 and V is TRBV7-9, with D possibly matching TRBD2 (6 bases). Germline CDR1 and CDR2: SEHNR and FQNEAQ (reference sequence). This CDR3 is built from 12 residues. The germline V and J ends were trimmed by 4 bases and 5 bases, with 9 bases remaining between them. The CDR3 sequence is CASSYGLNEQYF. In DNA, the CDR3 is TGTGCCAGCAGCTATGGACTAAACGAGCAGTACTTC.

A few counts support this clone. The chain has TRBV7-2 and TRBJ1-6; D gene unclear. This CDR3 has 16 residues. Looked up from germline, CDR1 is SGHTA and CDR2 is FQGNSA. Deletions cut 7 bases from V and 0 bases from J, with 13 bases between. CDR3 loop: CASITDRSSYNSPLHF. CDR3 coding DNA: TGTGCCAGCATCACCGACCGGAGCTCCTATAATTCACCCCTCCACTTT.

The rearrangement uses TRBV10-1 and TRBJ2-3; 11 bases are a match to TRBD2. The ends lost 5 bases at V and 4 bases at J; junction bases unmatched: 20. The CDR3 sequence is 20 residues long. Germline CDR1 reads WNHNN; CDR2 reads SYGVQD (reference sequence). The CDR3 DNA follows: TGCGCCAGCAGTAATTCAGGTCGGGGACTAGCGGCCCCCGCGGCAGATACGCAGTATTTT. Translated, it gives CASSNSGRGLAAPAADTQYF.

The V gene is TRBV15, the J gene TRBJ1-4, with D uncertain. Trimming took 1 base from V and 11 from J, leaving 20 bases between them. Germline loops: CDR1 LNHNV, CDR2 YYDKDF (reference sequence). This CDR3 comprises 16 residues. The CDR3 nucleotides are TGTGCCACCAGCAGAGGAGGGTGGGGTGGCGATCTCAAACTGTTTTTT. This codes for CATSRGGWGGDLKLFF.